This T cell receptor (beta chain) was documented in a study of T-cell reconstitution after alpha-beta-depleted transplantation in children. Unique molecular identifiers were incorporated when the TCRbeta library was constructed. TCRdb recomputed calls from the PCR reads with MiXCR, one row per CDR3 protein. In the table there are about 600,000 distinct CDR3 sequences, about 10% of which are singletons. The CDR3 spans 15 residues. V was pared by 5 bases and J by 9 bases, with 22 bases between. Germline CDR1 is MNHEY and CDR2 is SMNVEV (reference sequence). This clonotype was observed a few times. Source: PBMCs from the stem cell graft donor, taken from the stem cell graft. The chain links TRBV27 to TRBJ2-5; D could derive from TRBD1 or TRBD2 (5 bases each). The TCR sequence derives from a human donor who donated a stem cell graft to a child with acute myeloid leukemia. CDR3 in amino acids: CASSQATGPLGSQYF. The CDR3 region has the DNA TGTGCCAGCAGTCAGGCGACGGGACCGTTGGGGTCCCAGTACTTC.